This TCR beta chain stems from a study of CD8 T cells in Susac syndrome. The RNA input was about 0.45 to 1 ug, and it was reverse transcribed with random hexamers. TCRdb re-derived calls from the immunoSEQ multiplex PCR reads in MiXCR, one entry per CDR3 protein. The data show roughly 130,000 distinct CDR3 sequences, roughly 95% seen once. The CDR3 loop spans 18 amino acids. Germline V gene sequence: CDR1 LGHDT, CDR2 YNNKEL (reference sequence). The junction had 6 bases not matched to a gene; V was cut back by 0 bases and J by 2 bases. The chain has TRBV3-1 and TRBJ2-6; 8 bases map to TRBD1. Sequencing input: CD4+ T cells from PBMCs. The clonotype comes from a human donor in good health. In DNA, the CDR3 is TGTGCCAGCAGCCAAGATGGCAGGGGGCGAACTGGGGCCAACGTCCTGACTTTC. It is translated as CASSQDGRGRTGANVLTF.